These 8 T cell receptor beta chains came from one sample sequenced in a study of neoadjuvant anti-PD-1 for oral cavity cancer. Libraries were prepared by immunoSEQ multiplex PCR; TCRdb keeps only in-frame clonotypes and omits some of them. The sample lists 18,000 or so clones, approximately 79% occurring once. The sample here was PBMCs, taken before nivolumab (anti-PD-1) treatment. The origin of the receptors is a person between 35 and 79 years old with oral cavity squamous cell carcinoma.

The V call is TRBV6-5, the J call TRBJ2-5; TRBD2 matches 7 bases. The CDR3 covers 16 residues. After removal of 2 bases from V and 5 bases from J, the junction contained 11 bases not matched to a gene. Germline values: CDR1 MNHEY, CDR2 SVGAGI. The CDR3 here is CASSYGELAWGETQYF. As DNA, the CDR3 is TGTGCCAGCAGTTACGGGGAACTAGCGTGGGGGGAGACCCAGTACTTC.

The chain joins TRBV7-9 to TRBJ2-5; 10 nucleotides agree with TRBD2. V gave up 5 bases and J gave up 2 bases; unmatched junction bases: 5. Germline V lookup: CDR1 SEHNR, CDR2 FQNEAQ (reference sequence). CDR3 length: 15 amino acids. The CDR3 bases are TGTGCCAGCAGCCCGGGACTAGCGAGACAAGAGACCCAGTACTTC. This encodes CASSPGLARQETQYF.

In regard to this clone: Sequence at one end of the junction differs from germline and may be a read error. The gene calls are TRBV7-7 and TRBJ2-3; the match to TRBD2 covers 7 bases. The CDR3 contains 17 residues. Germline loops: CDR1 SSHAT, CDR2 FNYEAQ (reference sequence). For the CDR3, the DNA is TGTGCTAGCAGCTTAGGTAGCGGGCCTACTAGCACAGATACGCAGTATTTT. Translation: CASSLGSGPTSTDTQYF.

This chain connects TRBV19 to TRBJ1-2, with D possibly matching TRBD1 (5 bases). V lost 5 bases and J 6 bases, leaving 22 bases between the germline ends. The CDR3 has 16 amino acids. CDR1 is LNHDA, CDR2 SQIVND, per germline (reference sequence). As DNA, the CDR3 is TGTGCCAGTAGTCCCCTTGGCGGGGGTGGAGAAAATGGCTACACCTTC. Amino acids: CASSPLGGGGENGYTF.

V and J are TRBV6-6 and TRBJ1-1; D not resolved. Germline V gene data show CDR1 as MNHNY and CDR2 as SVGAGI (reference sequence). Trimming took 0 bases from V and 2 from J, leaving 10 bases between them. The CDR3 is 15 residues long. The CDR3 loop reads CASSYSIDGNTEAFF. The CDR3, as DNA: TGTGCCAGCAGTTACTCGATCGACGGAAACACTGAAGCTTTCTTT.

The V call is TRBV5-1, the J call TRBJ1-2, with TRBD1 matching over 8 bases. The CDR3 loop spans 15 amino acids. The germline V gene encodes CDR1 SGHRS and CDR2 YFSETQ. The junction had 8 bases not matched to a gene; V was cut back by 4 bases and J by 3 bases. CDR3 loop: CASSIGQGEHYGYTF. In DNA form, the CDR3 reads TGCGCCAGCAGCATAGGACAGGGAGAGCACTATGGCTACACCTTC.

The table lists this clone with a few counts. The chain recombines TRBV6-6 with TRBJ1-2; 7 bases agree with TRBD1. This CDR3 has 12 amino acids. V was clipped by 2 bases and J by 6 bases; unmatched bases: 0. The germline gives CDR1 MNHNY, CDR2 SVGAGI (reference sequence). CDR3 amino acids: CASSYTGDGYTF. The CDR3 nucleotides read TGTGCCAGCAGTTACACAGGGGATGGCTACACCTTC.

The chain couples TRBV27 to TRBJ2-3; possible D gene TRBD1, 5 bases. The CDR3 sequence is 16 residues long. Germline V gives CDR1 MNHEY, CDR2 SMNVEV (reference sequence). Trimming stripped 2 bases from V and 2 bases from J, with 14 bases between. The CDR3 DNA reads TGTGCCAGCAGTTTAAAGGGGCCCCCTTCCACAGATACGCAGTATTTT. Its translation is CASSLKGPPSTDTQYF.